Detailed here is one T cell receptor beta chain. The antigen is unknown. The TCR beta libraries were generated through quantitative 5'-RACE incorporating molecular barcodes. TCRdb itself ran the 5' RACE reads through MiXCR, one entry per CDR3 protein. This sample has around 430,000 distinct CDR3 sequences; roughly 15% occur once, and the top ten carry 0.85% to 1.3%. This sample is part of a study of CD8 T cells in ankylosing spondylitis. Study findings and constraints: Blood from ankylosing spondylitis patients appeared to carry a characteristic roughly eight-variant TCR beta motif. Disease-linked clones displayed a CD8+ phenotype and appeared relatively rarely in peripheral blood. Significant enrichment of disease-linked clones was reported in matched ankylosing spondylitis synovial fluid. Previous work reported some of these motif variants in the synovial fluid and blood of reactive arthritis.

Trimming took 2 bases from V and 7 from J, leaving 13 bases between them. The CDR3 is 14 amino acids. The germline V gene encodes CDR1 SGHRS and CDR2 YFSETQ. The rearrangement joins TRBV5-1 to TRBJ2-1, with D possibly matching TRBD2 (6 bases). The TCR originated in a male donor with ankylosing spondylitis. The sample comprised blood, either unsorted or a sorted T cell fraction (not recorded which). This CDR3 reads CASSLFAEGNEQFF. The CDR3 DNA sequence: TGCGCCAGCAGCTTATTTGCGGAGGGAAATGAGCAGTTCTTC.